This TCR beta chain derives from a study of cytomegalovirus exposure and HLA in healthy donors. The CDR3 extends over 12 amino acids. The V end was cut by 4 bases, the J end by 2 bases, with 5 bases between. Germline CDR1 is SGDLS and CDR2 is YYNGEE. Study-wide results and caveats: Beyond CMV serostatus, there was no information to go on about immune exposure.

Primers: 60 Vbeta forward and 13 Jbeta reverse. Profiled with immunoSEQ multiplex PCR; TCRdb holds only in-frame clones, not every one. This sample yields 93,000 or so clones, of which 65% to 80% are seen a single time; 9% to 12% belongs to the top ten. About this clone: Its antigen is undetermined.

Sequencing was performed on PBMCs. The chain couples TRBV9 to TRBJ2-3; D remains unclear. This clonotype originated in a woman younger than 35 in good health and CMV-seropositive. CDR3 protein: CASSQNTDTQYF. CDR3 bases: TGTGCCAGCAGCCAGAACACAGATACGCAGTATTTT.